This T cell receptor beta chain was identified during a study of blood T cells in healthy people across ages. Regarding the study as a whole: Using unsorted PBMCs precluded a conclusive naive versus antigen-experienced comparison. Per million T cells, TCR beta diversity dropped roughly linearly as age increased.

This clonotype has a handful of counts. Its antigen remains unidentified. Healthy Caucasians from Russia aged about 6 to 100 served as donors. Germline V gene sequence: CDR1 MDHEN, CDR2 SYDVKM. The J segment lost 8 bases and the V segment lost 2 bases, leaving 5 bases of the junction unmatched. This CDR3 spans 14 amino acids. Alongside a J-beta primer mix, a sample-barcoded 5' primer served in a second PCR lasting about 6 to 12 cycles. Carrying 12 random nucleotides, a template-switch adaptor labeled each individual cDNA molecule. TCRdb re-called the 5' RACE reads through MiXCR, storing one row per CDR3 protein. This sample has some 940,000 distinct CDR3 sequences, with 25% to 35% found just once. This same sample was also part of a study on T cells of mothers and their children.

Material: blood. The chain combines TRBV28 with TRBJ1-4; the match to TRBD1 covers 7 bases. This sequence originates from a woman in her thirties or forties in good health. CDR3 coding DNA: TGTGCCAGCAGTTTACCTCAGGGGGGCGAAAAACTGTTTTTT. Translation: CASSLPQGGEKLFF.